This TCR beta chain was retrieved from a study of blood T cells in healthy people across ages. Study-level background: Per every two T cells, about one barcoded beta molecule was captured by template switching. Study conclusions and caveats: Strongly correlated with naive T cell percentage was TCR beta diversity.

With a J-beta primer mix and a sample-barcoded 5' primer, a second PCR ran about 6 to 11 cycles. TCRdb passed the 5' RACE reads through MiXCR, listing each CDR3 protein once. The sample has roughly 1,800,000 distinct CDR3 sequences, less than 50% seen once. The germline V and J ends were trimmed by 5 bases and 6 bases, with 14 bases remaining between them. CDR1 MNHNY and CDR2 SVGAGI come from the germline V gene (reference sequence). This CDR3 spans 14 amino acids. Healthy Caucasian individuals from Russia aged about 6 to 95 were enrolled as donors. With respect to this clonotype: What it binds is not known.

V gene TRBV6-6 combines with J gene TRBJ2-1, with unresolved D. The specimen was blood. The receptor's source is a woman in her thirties or forties in good health. This CDR3 reads CASSPVERGNEQFF. The CDR3 region has the DNA TGTGCCAGCAGTCCAGTGGAAAGAGGCAATGAGCAGTTCTTC.